Each of the 19 T cell receptor beta chains below was sequenced from the same sample in a study of T cell responses to AZD1222 COVID-19 vaccine. The method was immunoSEQ multiplex PCR; TCRdb's version includes in-frame clones alone and lacks a portion of them. The data contain 150,000 to 200,000 clones, 94% of them singletons. This sample comprised peripheral blood, obtained on day 0 of AZD1222 vaccination. These receptors originate from an adult in good health.

The CDR3 bases are TGTGCCAGCTCAACCGGGACAGGGGTGGGTCAGCCCCAGCATTTT. Protein product: CASSTGTGVGQPQHF. The chain is built from TRBV18 and TRBJ1-5, with 10 bases that match TRBD1. This CDR3 has 15 residues. The V segment lost 5 bases and the J segment 6 bases; nucleotides outside the gene matches: 7. Germline V gene sequence: CDR1 KGHSH, CDR2 LQKENI.

The chain uses TRBV7-9 and TRBJ1-1, with D perhaps TRBD1 (5 bases). This CDR3 has 16 amino acids. Between the trimmed V and J ends, which lost 3 bases and 6 bases, there was a span of 20 bases. The germline gives CDR1 SEHNR, CDR2 FQNEAQ (reference sequence). CDR3 in DNA: TGTGCCAGCAGCTTTTCGCGGGGTCAGGGAGTTCCTGAAGCTTTCTTT. This encodes CASSFSRGQGVPEAFF.

This clone was seen a single time. The chain has TRBV7-2 and TRBJ1-5; no clear D gene. V shed 6 bases and J shed 2 bases, with 11 bases lying between them. Looked up from germline, CDR1 is SGHTA and CDR2 is FQGNSA. The CDR3 spans 14 residues. CDR3 nucleotide sequence: TGTGCCAGCAGTGTAGGGTTCGGCAATCAGCCCCAGCATTTT. Its translation: CASSVGFGNQPQHF. Using reference TRBV7-2 and TRBJ1-5 for the parts outside the CDR3, the full variable domain is GAGVSQSPSNKVTEKGKDVELRCDPISGHTALYWYRQSLGQGLEFLIYFQGNSAPDKSGLPSDRFSAERTGGSVSTLTIQRTQQEDSAVYLCASSVGFGNQPQHFGDGTRLSIL.

This sequence joins TRBV3-1 (or the pseudogene TRBV3-2) and TRBJ2-5, with D maybe TRBD2 (6 bases). CDR3 length equals 13 residues. From germline, CDR1 is LGHDT and CDR2 YNNKEL (reference sequence). V gave up 5 bases and J gave up 3 bases, with 10 bases separating them. This chain's CDR3 is CASSFPGEETQYF. The CDR3 DNA is TGTGCCAGCAGCTTCCCGGGAGAAGAGACCCAGTACTTC.

V is TRBV27 and J is TRBJ2-7; D possibly matches TRBD1 or TRBD2 (5 bases each). The CDR3 covers 14 residues. V lost 4 bases and J lost 3, with 13 bases in between. Per the germline V gene, CDR1 is MNHEY and CDR2 is SMNVEV (reference sequence). The chain's CDR3 is CASSYRRDVYEQYF. The CDR3 nucleotides are TGTGCCAGCAGTTACCGAAGGGACGTCTACGAGCAGTACTTC.

The J gene is TRBJ2-1, the V gene TRBV2, with TRBD2 as a possible D gene (6 bases). CDR3 length: 16 amino acids. From germline, CDR1 is SNHLY and CDR2 FYNNEI. Trimming left V 5 bases short and J 6 bases short, with 20 bases between. The CDR3 DNA is TGTGCCAGCAGTCCGGCCGGGACTCTCCGATCCAATGAGCAGTTCTTC. Protein product: CASSPAGTLRSNEQFF.

V is TRBV6-2 or TRBV6-3 and J is TRBJ1-2, with D perhaps TRBD1 (6 bases). Trimming pared 2 bases from V and 2 bases from J, leaving 15 bases between. Germline CDR1 MNHEY, CDR2 SVGEGT. CDR3 length: 16 amino acids. The CDR3 sequence: CASSYTLGDKNYGYTF. CDR3 bases: TGTGCCAGCAGTTACACCCTCGGGGACAAAAACTATGGCTACACCTTC.

V is TRBV27 and J is TRBJ2-1; 9 nucleotides align to TRBD2. Unmatched junction bases numbered 2, after V lost 5 bases and J lost 0 bases. This CDR3 region has 15 residues. CDR1 MNHEY and CDR2 SMNVEV come from the germline V gene (reference sequence). CDR3 DNA: TGTGCCAGCAGTCCGCGGGAGGGCTCCTACAATGAGCAGTTCTTC. As protein: CASSPREGSYNEQFF.

The V and J genes are TRBV30 and TRBJ1-6, with TRBD1 identical over 7 bases. The CDR3 is 12 residues long. Germline V gene sequence: CDR1 GTSNPN, CDR2 SVGIG (reference sequence). V shed 3 bases and J 14 bases; nucleotides not matched to a gene: 7. The CDR3: CAWRQGRPALHF. CDR3 DNA: TGTGCCTGGAGACAGGGGCGGCCGGCCCTCCACTTT. The complete variable domain, with remaining parts taken from reference TRBV30 and TRBJ1-6, reads SQTIHQWPATLVQPVGSPLSLECTVEGTSNPNLYWYRQAAGRGLQLLFYSVGIGQISSEVPQNLSASRPQDRQFILSSKKLLLSDSGFYLCAWRQGRPALHFGNGTRLTVT.

This clone showed up just once. V and J are TRBV5-1 and TRBJ2-1; D is perhaps TRBD2 (7 bases). Germline-derived CDR1 and CDR2 are SGHRS and YFSETQ. Deletions cut 4 bases from V and 7 bases from J, with 15 bases between. The CDR3 loop spans 14 amino acids. CDR3 in amino acids: CASSRGGSSNEQFF. CDR3 nucleotides: TGCGCCAGCAGCAGGGGGGGATCTTCGAATGAGCAGTTCTTC.

The CDR3 nucleotides read TGTGCCAGCAGCTCCCTGACAGGGGTCGGCACTGAAGCTTTCTTT. This codes for CASSSLTGVGTEAFF. The chain recombines TRBV13 with TRBJ1-1; 8 nucleotides match TRBD1. The junction had 8 bases not matched to a gene; V was cut back by 4 bases and J by 4 bases. CDR3 length: 15 amino acids. Germline V CDR1 and CDR2: PRHDT, FYEKMQ (reference sequence).

V and J are TRBV28 and TRBJ2-7; 9 bases line up with TRBD2. This CDR3 is built from 15 residues. J lost 4 bases, V lost 2 bases, and 6 bases had no gene match. The germline V gene encodes CDR1 MDHEN and CDR2 SYDVKM. CDR3 sequence (DNA): TGTGCCAGCAGTTTAGCGGGAGGGTTCAGTTACGAGCAGTACTTC. Its translation is CASSLAGGFSYEQYF.

The chain uses TRBV5-6 and TRBJ1-3, with D possibly matching TRBD1 (5 bases). The CDR3 loop spans 14 amino acids. The germline gives CDR1 SGHDT, CDR2 YYEEEE. The V end lost 6 bases, the J end lost 4 bases, and 14 bases lay between the germline ends. In DNA form, the CDR3 reads TGTGCCAGCACCCCACACGGGGGAGGAAACACCATATATTTT. Translation gives CASTPHGGGNTIYF.

CDR3: CASSDSGTGNNEKLFF. The CDR3 region has the DNA TGTGCCAGCAGTGATAGCGGGACAGGAAATAATGAAAAACTGTTTTTT. This chain uses TRBV6-1 with TRBJ1-4; 8 nucleotides align to TRBD1. The CDR3 runs 16 residues. Germline-derived CDR1 and CDR2 are MNHNS and SASEGT. The ends lost 3 bases at V and 4 bases at J; junction bases unmatched: 7.

This chain links TRBV28 with TRBJ1-2, with D possibly being TRBD1 (5 bases). CDR3 size: 12 residues. Germline-derived CDR1 and CDR2 are MDHEN and SYDVKM. Trimming took 3 bases from V and 8 from J, leaving 10 bases between them. This CDR3 is CASSLGLKGYTF. The DNA for the CDR3 is TGTGCCAGCAGTTTGGGACTTAAAGGCTACACCTTC.

V is TRBV7-9 and J is TRBJ1-1, with a tentative D call TRBD1 (5 bases). Germline loops: CDR1 SEHNR, CDR2 FQNEAQ (reference sequence). This CDR3 is 14 amino acids long. Trimming shortened V by 0 bases and J by 6 bases, and 11 bases separated the two germline ends. The CDR3 DNA reads TGTGCCAGCAGCTTAGCTTCGGGGACGGCTGAAGCTTTCTTT. Protein: CASSLASGTAEAFF.

The CDR3, as DNA: TGTGCCAGCAGCTTCCGAGGGGGTGGGACTAGCGTCTACGAGCAGTACTTC. Amino acids: CASSFRGGGTSVYEQYF. This sequence joins TRBV7-9 and TRBJ2-7, with 10 bases that match TRBD2. Germline CDR1 SEHNR, CDR2 FQNEAQ (reference sequence). The CDR3 covers 17 residues. The V segment lost 3 bases and the J segment 3 bases; nucleotides outside the gene matches: 11.

The chain is built from TRBV10-3 and TRBJ2-2; no definite D call. The germline gives CDR1 ENHRY, CDR2 SYGVKD. V was clipped by 0 bases and J by 6 bases, with 5 bases between them. The CDR3 runs to 13 residues. The CDR3 DNA follows: TGTGCCATCAGTGAGTCGTCTGCCGGGGAGCTGTTTTTT. This codes for CAISESSAGELFF.

The V gene is TRBV30, the J gene TRBJ1-5; 7 nucleotides line up with TRBD1. Per the germline V gene, CDR1 is GTSNPN and CDR2 is SVGIG (reference sequence). Losses at the gene ends were 2 bases for V and 0 bases for J; bases not matched to a gene: 7. The CDR3 is made up of 16 amino acids. The CDR3 sequence is CAWSQTGSYSNQPQHF. CDR3 coding DNA: TGTGCCTGGAGTCAGACAGGGAGCTATAGCAATCAGCCCCAGCATTTT.